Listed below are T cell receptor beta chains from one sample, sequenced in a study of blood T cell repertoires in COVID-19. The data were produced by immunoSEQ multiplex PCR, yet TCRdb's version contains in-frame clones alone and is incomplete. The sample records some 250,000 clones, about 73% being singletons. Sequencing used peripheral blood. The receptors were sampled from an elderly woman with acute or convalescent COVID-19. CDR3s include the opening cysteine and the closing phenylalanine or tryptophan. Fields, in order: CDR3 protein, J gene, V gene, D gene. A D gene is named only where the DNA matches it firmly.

CDR3: CASSLPRLAGDPINFYEQYF
J: TRBJ2-7
V: TRBV11-3
D: TRBD2

CDR3: CASSQSASGRETQYF
J: TRBJ2-5
V: TRBV3-1/TRBV3-2
D: TRBD2

CDR3: CASSLARVATGELFF
J: TRBJ2-2
V: TRBV7-9
D: NA

CDR3: CASSLGGTGTGELFF
J: TRBJ2-2
V: TRBV7-2
D: TRBD1

CDR3: CASSQDFRGSGSYNEQFF
J: TRBJ2-1
V: TRBV4-2
D: NA

CDR3: CASSQYTGTENTEAFF
J: TRBJ1-1
V: TRBV4-3
D: TRBD1

CDR3: CASSPDNGGSSYNEQFF
J: TRBJ2-1
V: TRBV7-7
D: NA

CDR3: CASSLAGQYGYTF
J: TRBJ1-2
V: TRBV11-2
D: TRBD1

CDR3: CASSPQMNTEAFF
J: TRBJ1-1
V: TRBV6-5
D: NA

CDR3: CASSAPTLSGNTIYF
J: TRBJ1-3
V: TRBV19
D: NA